The source of this T cell receptor (beta chain) is a study of cytomegalovirus exposure and HLA in healthy donors. Looking at the study overall: An analysis done earlier identified about 120 million unique TCR beta sequences from roughly 190 million T cells. Of all 400 or so donors who were genotyped, roughly 81% belonged to the Caucasian-associated ancestry cluster.

Findings and caveats of the study: The study listed approximately 160 cytomegalovirus-associated TCR beta chains. TCR beta sequences reportedly predicted most subjects' HLA-A and HLA-B alleles accurately.

With 60 Vbeta and 13 Jbeta primers, the PCR was carried out. Profiled with immunoSEQ multiplex PCR; TCRdb holds only in-frame clones, not every one. The table has 150,000 to 200,000 clones, over 70% seen once. The germline gives CDR1 SGHNT, CDR2 YENEEA. J lost 5 bases, V lost 2 bases, and 10 bases had no gene match. CDR3 length equals 17 residues. About this clone itself: The antigen is not known.

This sequence originates from a woman aged 18 to 35 in good health and CMV-seropositive. The sequenced material came from PBMCs. The V and J genes are TRBV11-3 and TRBJ2-5; 11 nucleotides match TRBD2. CDR3 sequence (DNA): TGTGCCAGCAGCTTATTCGCTAGCGGGGGGACGGGGGAGACCCAGTACTTC. Encoded protein: CASSLFASGGTGETQYF.